Following are 21 T cell receptor beta chains from one sample sequenced in a study of control samples from healthy donors and cancer patients (dated by TCRdb to the early 2020s). Library prep was done by the immunoSEQ multiplex PCR assay. Here the immuneACCESS table is served through TCRdb, limited to in-frame sequences with V and J called. Missing clones are a known gap in these copies; in checked studies unresolved V genes cover under half, and the rest lacks a known reason. Across this sample there are 150,000 to 200,000 clones, with about 90% seen only once. The top ten hold 1.2% to 1.5% of the sample. Sequenced sample: blood. The receptors were gathered from a woman aged 50 to 60 in good health.

The J gene is TRBJ1-2, the V gene TRBV5-1, with 11 nucleotides matching TRBD1. The CDR3 has 15 residues. Trimming took 0 bases from V and 7 from J; bases not matched to a gene: 5. Germline V gives CDR1 SGHRS, CDR2 YFSETQ. The CDR3 sequence is CASSLAVDRGPGYTF. For the CDR3, the DNA is TGCGCCAGCAGCTTGGCCGTGGACAGGGGGCCTGGCTACACCTTC.

As for this clone: In the same sample, other DNA sequences code for this CDR3. This sequence joins TRBV28 and TRBJ2-3; D gene ambiguous. The germline V gene has CDR1 MDHEN and CDR2 SYDVKM. Trimming cost V 2 bases and J 3 bases, with 0 bases left between them. The CDR3 has 11 amino acids. CDR3 residues: CASSLTDTQYF. CDR3 DNA: TGTGCCAGCAGTTTAACAGATACGCAGTATTTT.

The chain uses TRBV7-6 and TRBJ1-6; 9 nucleotides line up with TRBD1. Germline-derived CDR1 and CDR2 are SGHVS and FNYEAQ. This CDR3 has 19 residues. V gave up 1 base and J gave up 10 bases; unmatched junction bases: 17. The CDR3 sequence is CASSLVSLGQGPTRSPLHF. CDR3 nucleotide sequence: TGTGCCAGCAGCTTAGTGTCCCTGGGACAGGGCCCAACCAGGTCACCCCTCCACTTT.

In its sample, this clone was seen many times. This rearrangement joins TRBV28 to TRBJ1-1; TRBD1 is a possible D gene (5 bases). Germline values: CDR1 MDHEN, CDR2 SYDVKM. The CDR3 is 12 amino acids. Trimming took 3 bases from V and 4 from J, leaving 6 bases between them. This CDR3 reads CASSFQGTEAFF. CDR3 coding DNA: TGTGCCAGCAGTTTCCAGGGCACTGAAGCTTTCTTT.

This clone was seen just once. This chain connects TRBV5-4 to TRBJ2-3; 16 bases are shared with TRBD2. CDR3 length: 18 residues. V shed 4 bases and J 3 bases; nucleotides not matched to a gene: 8. In germline, CDR1 is SGHNT, CDR2 YYREEE (reference sequence). CDR3 nucleotides: TGTGCCAGCAGCCGAGGGACTAGCGGGGGGGTGGGAACAGATACGCAGTATTTT. Its protein product is CASSRGTSGGVGTDTQYF.

This clone was observed a handful of times. The DNA of the CDR3 is TGTGCCAGTACCCCACAGGATAAGGTGACTGAAGCTTTCTTT. Its protein product is CASTPQDKVTEAFF. The rearrangement links TRBV19 to TRBJ1-1; perhaps TRBD1 as D (5 bases). The germline V gene encodes CDR1 LNHDA and CDR2 SQIVND (reference sequence). Trimming left V 7 bases short and J 5 bases short, with 17 bases between. CDR3 length equals 14 residues.

The chain uses TRBV7-8 and TRBJ1-4; the D is unclear. The CDR3 spans 14 residues. Germline V CDR1 and CDR2: SGHVS, FQNEAQ. V shed 5 bases and J shed 2 bases, with 9 bases lying between them. In DNA form, the CDR3 reads TGTGCCAGCAGCCCAGCCGTTACTAATGAAAAACTGTTTTTT. Amino acid sequence: CASSPAVTNEKLFF. Supplemented by reference TRBV7-8 and TRBJ1-4, the full variable domain reads GAGVSQSPRYKVAKRGQDVALRCDPISGHVSLFWYQQALGQGPEFLTYFQNEAQLDKSGLPSDRFFAERPEGSVSTLKIQRTQQEDSAVYLCASSPAVTNEKLFFGSGTQLSVL.

The V gene is TRBV5-8, the J gene TRBJ2-7; the match to TRBD2 covers 7 bases. Germline V lookup: CDR1 SGHTS, CDR2 YDEGEE. The ends lost 0 bases at V and 6 bases at J; junction bases unmatched: 6. The CDR3 is 14 residues long. The CDR3 region has the DNA TGTGCCAGCAGCTTGGGTAATTGGGGGGGCGAGCAGTACTTC. Its translation is CASSLGNWGGEQYF.

The CDR3 is CASSVTGSGVGNEQFF. DNA of the CDR3: TGTGCCAGCAGCGTAACCGGGTCAGGGGTGGGCAATGAGCAGTTCTTC. The chain is built from TRBV5-4 and TRBJ2-1, with D possibly matching TRBD1 (6 bases). V was shortened by 4 bases and J by 6 bases, with 20 bases between the two germline ends. Germline loops: CDR1 SGHNT, CDR2 YYREEE (reference sequence). The CDR3 has 16 residues.

V usage is TRBV6-5 and J usage is TRBJ2-3; 7 bases fit TRBD1. This CDR3 spans 14 amino acids. V was pared by 6 bases and J by 0 bases, with 3 bases of the junction left unmatched. Germline CDR1 MNHEY, CDR2 SVGAGI. The CDR3 DNA reads TGTGCCAGCAGGACAGGGATTAGCACAGATACGCAGTATTTT. Its translation is CASRTGISTDTQYF.

The chain couples TRBV7-3 to TRBJ2-2; D is undetermined. V was pared by 1 base and J by 0 bases, with 9 bases between. Germline CDR1 and CDR2: SGHTA and FQGTGA. The CDR3 loop spans 16 amino acids. DNA of the CDR3: TGTGCCAGCAGCTTAAGCGTCCTAGCGAACACCGGGGAGCTGTTTTTT. Residues: CASSLSVLANTGELFF.

The V gene is TRBV7-3, the J gene TRBJ1-1; 8 bases match TRBD1. Germline V gives CDR1 SGHTA, CDR2 FQGTGA. Trimming at V came to 2 bases and at J to 5 bases, leaving 4 bases not matched to a gene. The CDR3 has 14 residues. DNA for the CDR3: TGTGCCAGCAGCTTAGACAGGGGTGCTACTGAAGCTTTCTTT. Amino acid sequence: CASSLDRGATEAFF. The full variable domain, in which reference TRBV7-3 and TRBJ1-1 provide the parts outside the CDR3, is GAGVSQTPSNKVTEKGKYVELRCDPISGHTALYWYRQSLGQGPEFLIYFQGTGAADDSGLPNDRFFAVRPEGSVSTLKIQRTERGDSAVYLCASSLDRGATEAFFGQGTRLTVV.

The chain uses TRBV3-1 (or the pseudogene TRBV3-2) and TRBJ1-5; unclear D gene. Looked up from germline, CDR1 is LGHDT and CDR2 is YNNKEL (reference sequence). This CDR3 has 13 residues. The ends were cut back, 1 base at V and 7 bases at J, with 8 bases in the middle. CDR3 sequence: CASSQVPGQPQHF. Written as DNA, the CDR3 is TGTGCCAGCAGCCAAGTACCCGGGCAGCCCCAGCATTTT.

The chain carries TRBV5-1 and TRBJ1-5; TRBD1 might be the D (6 bases). Trimming left V 5 bases short and J 4 bases short, with 10 bases between. CDR3 size: 13 residues. In germline, CDR1 is SGHRS, CDR2 YFSETQ. The CDR3 DNA is TGCGCCAGCAGTATTACAGGGAATCAGCCCCAGCATTTT. This encodes CASSITGNQPQHF.

V usage is TRBV7-2 and J usage is TRBJ2-5, with D perhaps assigned TRBD1 or TRBD2 (6 bases each). Germline V CDR1 and CDR2: SGHTA, FQGNSA. This CDR3 has 16 amino acids. V shed 1 base and J shed 6 bases, with 18 bases lying between them. As DNA, the CDR3 is TGTGCCAGCAGCTTAGGACGGGGGCGCTGGGGGCAGACCCAGTACTTC. It specifies CASSLGRGRWGQTQYF.

The CDR3 sequence is CAWRGDFSGNTIYF. CDR3 DNA: TGTGCCTGGAGGGGGGACTTCTCTGGAAACACCATATATTTT. The chain employs TRBV30 and TRBJ1-3, with D possibly matching TRBD1 (5 bases). V was cut by 3 bases and J by 0 bases, with 9 bases left in between. CDR1 is GTSNPN and CDR2 is SVGIG in the germline V gene (reference sequence). The CDR3 has 14 residues.

The V and J genes are TRBV10-3 and TRBJ2-3; 8 bases fit TRBD1. The germline V gene has CDR1 ENHRY and CDR2 SYGVKD. V was clipped by 0 bases and J by 1 base; unmatched bases: 0. The CDR3 runs to 15 residues. CDR3 protein: CAISESGQGTDTQYF. In DNA form, the CDR3 reads TGTGCCATCAGTGAGTCGGGACAGGGCACAGATACGCAGTATTTT.

The rearrangement uses TRBV7-9 and TRBJ2-7; 8 positions match TRBD1. This CDR3 comprises 16 residues. In germline, CDR1 is SEHNR, CDR2 FQNEAQ (reference sequence). V shed 6 bases, J shed 2 bases, and the junction held 12 bases outside the gene matches. CDR3 DNA sequence: TGTGCCAGCAGTTTCGAAACCGGGACAGGAACCTACGAGCAGTACTTC. Translation: CASSFETGTGTYEQYF.

This chain links TRBV24-1 with TRBJ1-2; D remains unclear. V was cut by 1 base and J by 2 bases, with 7 bases left in between. The germline V gene encodes CDR1 KGHDR and CDR2 SFDVKD. The CDR3 extends over 14 amino acids. The DNA for the CDR3 is TGTGCCACCAGTGATTTCGGGGAAAACTATGGCTACACCTTC. Protein: CATSDFGENYGYTF.

CDR3 bases: TGCGCCAGCAGCTTGACACCTCCGCAAGAGACCCAGTACTTC. Translated: CASSLTPPQETQYF. The rearrangement uses TRBV5-1 and TRBJ2-5; D uncertain. The CDR3 is 14 amino acids. Germline V gene sequence: CDR1 SGHRS, CDR2 YFSETQ. Trimming shortened V by 1 base and J by 2 bases, and 9 bases separated the two germline ends.

The chain recombines TRBV9 with TRBJ2-7; TRBD1 matches 9 bases. The CDR3 runs to 15 residues. Germline assignment: CDR1 SGDLS and CDR2 YYNGEE. The junction had 6 bases not matched to a gene; V was cut back by 3 bases and J by 2 bases. The CDR3 reads CASSGYRDRAYEQYF. In DNA form, the CDR3 reads TGTGCCAGCAGCGGCTACCGGGACAGGGCCTACGAGCAGTACTTC.